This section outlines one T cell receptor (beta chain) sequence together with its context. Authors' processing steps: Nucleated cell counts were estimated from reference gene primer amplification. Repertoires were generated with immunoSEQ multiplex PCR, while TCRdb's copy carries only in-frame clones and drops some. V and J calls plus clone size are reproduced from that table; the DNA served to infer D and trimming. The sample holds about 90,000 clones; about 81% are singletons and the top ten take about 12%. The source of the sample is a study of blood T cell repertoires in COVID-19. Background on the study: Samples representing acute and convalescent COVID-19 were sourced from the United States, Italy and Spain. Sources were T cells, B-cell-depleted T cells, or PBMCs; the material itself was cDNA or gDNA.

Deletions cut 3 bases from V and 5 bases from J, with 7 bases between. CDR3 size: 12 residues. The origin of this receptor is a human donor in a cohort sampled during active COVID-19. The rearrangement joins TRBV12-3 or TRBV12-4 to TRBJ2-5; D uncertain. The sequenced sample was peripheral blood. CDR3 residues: CASSFVMETQYF. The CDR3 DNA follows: TGTGCCAGCAGTTTTGTAATGGAGACCCAGTACTTC.